The 8 T cell receptor beta chains below all came from one sample that was sequenced in a study of shared clonotypes between healthy human individuals. The assay was immunoSEQ multiplex PCR, and TCRdb's table has in-frame clones only and misses some. The sample contains about 2.3 million clones, approximately 90% of which appear only once. The sample taken for sequencing was naive CD4+ T cells from PBMCs. Subset denoted: CD45RA+ positively selected. All receptors derive from a man aged 18 to 30 in good health. Some clones in this sample may be carry-over from other donors' samples.

The chain has TRBV27 and TRBJ2-5; 8 nucleotides match TRBD2. V lost 2 bases to trimming and J lost 5 bases; unmatched junction nucleotides: 7. The CDR3 consists of 15 residues. Germline V CDR1 and CDR2: MNHEY, SMNVEV (reference sequence). The CDR3 bases are TGTGCCAGCAGTTTAGACGGGAGGGCCTGGGAGACCCAGTACTTC. This gives the protein CASSLDGRAWETQYF.

The chain carries TRBV12-5 and TRBJ1-2; TRBD1 is a possible D gene (5 bases). Per the germline V gene, CDR1 is LGHNT and CDR2 is FRNRAP. V dropped 6 bases and J dropped 1 base, with 21 bases sitting between them. CDR3 size: 17 residues. DNA of the CDR3: TGTGCTAGTGGCCGATCGCCGGGGACGACTTTTAACTATGGCTACACCTTC. Protein sequence: CASGRSPGTTFNYGYTF.

V and J are TRBV7-9 and TRBJ2-1; 10 bases align to TRBD1. The CDR3 is 15 residues long. V lost 1 base, J lost 7 bases, and 4 bases stayed unmatched. CDR1 and CDR2 (germline): SEHNR, FQNEAQ (reference sequence). The CDR3 reads CASSLGQGARNEQFF. For the CDR3, the DNA is TGTGCCAGCAGCTTAGGACAGGGGGCGAGGAATGAGCAGTTCTTC.

This chain connects TRBV30 to TRBJ1-6, with no clear D. The CDR3 length is 16 residues. The ends were cut back, 0 bases at V and 0 bases at J, with 9 bases in the middle. Per germline, CDR1 GTSNPN and CDR2 SVGIG (reference sequence). CDR3 sequence (DNA): TGTGCCTGGAGTGTAGAGGATAACTCCTATAATTCACCCCTCCACTTT. Amino acids: CAWSVEDNSYNSPLHF.

The chain combines TRBV6-5 with TRBJ1-2; possibly TRBD1 for D (5 bases). Trimming shortened V by 0 bases and J by 4 bases, and 12 bases separated the two germline ends. Per the germline V gene, CDR1 is MNHEY and CDR2 is SVGAGI. This CDR3 comprises 15 residues. CDR3: CASSYSRGGTYGYTF. CDR3 nucleotide sequence: TGTGCCAGCAGTTACTCACGGGGCGGAACCTATGGCTACACCTTC.

The chain joins TRBV5-4 to TRBJ1-4; maybe TRBD1 (6 bases). Germline values: CDR1 SGHNT, CDR2 YYREEE (reference sequence). CDR3 length equals 14 residues. V gave up 5 bases and J gave up 5 bases, with 13 bases separating them. The CDR3 nucleotides read TGTGCCAGCAGACAAACAGGGCCAAATGAAAAACTGTTTTTT. Its protein product is CASRQTGPNEKLFF. Based on the CDR3 plus reference TRBV5-4 and TRBJ1-4, the full variable domain is ETGVTQSPTHLIKTRGQQVTLRCSSQSGHNTVSWYQQALGQGPQFIFQYYREEENGRGNFPPRFSGLQFPNYSSELNVNALELDDSALYLCASRQTGPNEKLFFGSGTQLSVL.

The rearrangement links TRBV30 to TRBJ1-2; 8 nucleotides line up with TRBD1. CDR1 and CDR2 from the germline V gene are GTSNPN and SVGIG (reference sequence). The CDR3 runs to 15 residues. V trimming: 5 bases; J trimming: 8 bases; junction bases outside the gene matches: 16. CDR3 nucleotide sequence: TGTGCCTGGGGAATGAAACAGGGGGATCAAGTCGGCTACACCTTC. It is translated as CAWGMKQGDQVGYTF.

This clone came up a few times. The chain joins TRBV5-1 to TRBJ2-2; no clear D. The CDR3 is made up of 15 amino acids. Trimming shortened V by 2 bases and J by 4 bases, and 12 bases separated the two germline ends. Per the germline V gene, CDR1 is SGHRS and CDR2 is YFSETQ. The CDR3 spells CASSFPGLLTGELFF. In DNA, the CDR3 is TGCGCCAGCAGCTTTCCCGGGCTCCTCACCGGGGAGCTGTTTTTT.